This entry lists 30 T cell receptor beta chains sequenced from one sample in a study of blood T cell repertoires in COVID-19. Using immunoSEQ multiplex PCR, the repertoire was profiled, and TCRdb retains in-frame clones only, with some absent. The sample records around 340,000 clones, 88% being singletons. The specimen was PBMCs or T cells enriched from blood (not recorded which). These receptors were taken from a woman aged 25-40 years who had been exposed to COVID-19.

This clone was detected a few times. This chain uses TRBV11-2 with TRBJ1-5, with D unresolved. The CDR3 spans 15 residues. Trimming took off 0 bases at V and 0 bases at J, with 6 bases between the two ends. Looked up from germline, CDR1 is SGHAT and CDR2 is FQNNGV. The CDR3 loop is CASSLDGDSNQPQHF. DNA of the CDR3: TGTGCCAGCAGCTTAGACGGGGATAGCAATCAGCCCCAGCATTTT.

The V gene is TRBV28, the J gene TRBJ1-5; TRBD1 is a possible D gene (6 bases). The CDR3 loop spans 14 amino acids. The V end lost 9 bases, the J end lost 7 bases, and 19 bases lay between the germline ends. Per germline, CDR1 MDHEN and CDR2 SYDVKM. As DNA, the CDR3 is TGTGCCAGTCTTGTCGGGGGGCCGGGGCAGCCCCAGCATTTT. Encoded protein: CASLVGGPGQPQHF.

The genes are TRBV10-2 and TRBJ1-4; D ambiguous. The CDR3 is made up of 16 amino acids. In germline, CDR1 is WSHSY, CDR2 SAAADI. The V end lost 6 bases, the J end lost 3 bases, and 17 bases lay between the germline ends. The CDR3 spells CASSKGMVAANEKLFF. The CDR3 DNA is TGCGCCAGCAGCAAAGGAATGGTAGCGGCTAATGAAAAACTGTTTTTT.

The gene calls are TRBV28 and TRBJ1-5; TRBD1 matches 7 bases. Germline values: CDR1 MDHEN, CDR2 SYDVKM. J gave up 0 bases and V 7 bases, and 15 bases lay outside the gene matches. The CDR3 loop spans 18 amino acids. CDR3 coding DNA: TGTGCCAGCAAGGGTGGAGGGGGCCGTAAGTATAGCAATCAGCCCCAGCATTTT. Amino acids: CASKGGGGRKYSNQPQHF.

The chain joins TRBV5-1 to TRBJ1-5; 7 bases are shared with TRBD1. CDR1 SGHRS and CDR2 YFSETQ come from the germline V gene. Trimming at V came to 0 bases and at J to 1 base, leaving 7 bases not matched to a gene. This CDR3 has 17 amino acids. The CDR3 coding sequence is TGCGCCAGCAGCTTGGCTCCAGGGGGGCTGAGCAATCAGCCCCAGCATTTT. Its protein is CASSLAPGGLSNQPQHF.

The V gene is TRBV13, the J gene TRBJ2-7, with TRBD1 matching 9 bases. Trimming cost V 3 bases and J 2 bases; bases outside gene matches: 5. Per germline, CDR1 PRHDT and CDR2 FYEKMQ (reference sequence). The CDR3 has 15 amino acids. The CDR3 protein is CASSFLGTGTYEQYF. Written as DNA, the CDR3 is TGTGCCAGCAGCTTTTTGGGGACAGGGACCTACGAGCAGTACTTC. Based on the CDR3 plus reference TRBV13 and TRBJ2-7, the full variable domain is AAGVIQSPRHLIKEKRETATLKCYPIPRHDTVYWYQQGPGQDPQFLISFYEKMQSDKGSIPDRFSAQQFSDYHSELNMSSLELGDSALYFCASSFLGTGTYEQYFGPGTRLTVT.

V is TRBV2 and J is TRBJ1-2; possible D gene TRBD1, 5 bases. V lost 0 bases to trimming and J lost 4 bases, with 12 bases between them. The CDR3 length is 15 residues. Germline CDR1 and CDR2: SNHLY and FYNNEI. The CDR3 DNA is TGTGCCAGCAGTGAAGCGCTGACAGACCTCTATGGCTACACCTTC. Its translation is CASSEALTDLYGYTF.

Here the CDR3 reads CASSQVTGNTEAFF. CDR3 coding DNA: TGTGCCAGCAGCCAAGTAACAGGGAACACTGAAGCTTTCTTT. The V call is TRBV4-2, the J call TRBJ1-1; possibly TRBD1 for D (5 bases). Trimming pared 1 base from V and 1 base from J, leaving 7 bases between. The length of the CDR3 is 14 residues. Germline V gives CDR1 LGHNA, CDR2 YNFKEQ.

This sequence joins TRBV28 and TRBJ1-2, with TRBD1 matching 7 bases. Germline CDR1 is MDHEN and CDR2 is SYDVKM. The CDR3 loop spans 17 amino acids. With 6 bases clipped from V and 3 bases from J, the junction kept 16 bases outside the gene matches. CDR3 residues: CASSQARGTGADYGYTF. The CDR3, as DNA: TGTGCCAGCAGCCAAGCCAGAGGAACAGGGGCAGACTATGGCTACACCTTC.

This sequence joins TRBV28 and TRBJ2-7; D perhaps matches TRBD1 (5 bases). Germline V CDR1 and CDR2: MDHEN, SYDVKM. The CDR3 covers 13 residues. The V and J ends lost 1 base and 5 bases respectively, with 9 bases between them. This CDR3 reads CASSLLGVHEQYF. CDR3 nucleotide sequence: TGTGCCAGCAGTTTATTAGGGGTCCACGAGCAGTACTTC.

This chain uses TRBV25-1 with TRBJ2-2, with 9 bases that match TRBD1. Looked up from germline, CDR1 is MGHDK and CDR2 is SYGVNS. The CDR3 has 15 residues. J gave up 6 bases and V 3 bases, and 5 bases lay outside the gene matches. In DNA form, the CDR3 reads TGTGCCAGCAGTGAGGGGACAGGGCGGGCCGGGGAGCTGTTTTTT. This sequence encodes CASSEGTGRAGELFF.

The genes are TRBV28 and TRBJ1-1; 8 positions match TRBD1. V was pared by 5 bases and J by 5 bases, with 7 bases of the junction left unmatched. Germline V gene lookup returns CDR1 MDHEN and CDR2 SYDVKM. CDR3 length: 14 amino acids. This chain's CDR3 is CASSPGQGWTEAFF. CDR3 in DNA: TGTGCCAGCAGTCCCGGACAGGGATGGACTGAAGCTTTCTTT.

The chain uses TRBV5-8 and TRBJ2-1; the D is unclear. Germline V CDR1 and CDR2: SGHTS, YDEGEE. The CDR3 extends over 14 amino acids. Trimming pared 1 base from V and 3 bases from J, leaving 8 bases between. CDR3 coding DNA: TGTGCCAGCAGCTTGCTACCCATCTACAATGAGCAGTTCTTC. Translating it yields CASSLLPIYNEQFF.

Many counts were recorded for this clone. The gene calls are TRBV7-8 and TRBJ1-1; possible D gene TRBD1, 5 bases. This CDR3 has 15 residues. With 0 bases removed from V and 1 base from J, the gap between germline ends came to 9 bases. Looked up from germline, CDR1 is SGHVS and CDR2 is FQNEAQ. The CDR3 loop reads CASSLAVGGNTEAFF. The CDR3 DNA follows: TGTGCCAGCAGCTTAGCCGTCGGGGGGAACACTGAAGCTTTCTTT.

A note on this clone: Other DNA sequences within the sample encode an identical CDR3. The rearrangement joins TRBV28 to TRBJ1-6, with TRBD1 matching 7 bases. The V and J ends lost 2 bases and 6 bases, in that order; junction bases with no gene match: 1. Germline V gives CDR1 MDHEN, CDR2 SYDVKM. The CDR3 covers 14 residues. Written as DNA, the CDR3 is TGTGCCAGCAGTTTAGGACAGGTTAATTCACCCCTCCACTTT. Translated: CASSLGQVNSPLHF.

The chain is built from TRBV28 and TRBJ1-4; TRBD1 agrees at 7 bases. The CDR3 is made up of 15 amino acids. Germline loops: CDR1 MDHEN, CDR2 SYDVKM. With 3 bases clipped from V and 0 bases from J, the junction kept 1 base outside the gene matches. The CDR3 is CASSFQGATNEKLFF. The CDR3 DNA reads as TGTGCCAGCAGTTTCCAGGGGGCAACTAATGAAAAACTGTTTTTT. The full variable domain, with the rest looked up from reference TRBV28 and TRBJ1-4, is DVKVTQSSRYLVKRTGEKVFLECVQDMDHENMFWYRQDPGLGLRLIYFSYDVKMKEKGDIPEGYSVSREKKERFSLILESASTNQTSMYLCASSFQGATNEKLFFGSGTQLSVL.

The chain carries TRBV5-1 and TRBJ2-7; 9 bases agree with TRBD1. V dropped 6 bases and J dropped 3; count of bases not matched to a gene: 4. CDR3 size: 13 residues. Per the germline V gene, CDR1 is SGHRS and CDR2 is YFSETQ. CDR3 sequence reads: CASKGQGFYEQYF. The DNA of the CDR3 is TGCGCCAGCAAAGGACAGGGGTTCTACGAGCAGTACTTC.

The genes are TRBV19 and TRBJ1-5; the match to TRBD1 covers 7 bases. This CDR3 comprises 15 residues. The V and J ends lost 5 bases and 6 bases, in that order; junction bases with no gene match: 10. The germline gives CDR1 LNHDA, CDR2 SQIVND (reference sequence). CDR3 in amino acids: CASSDGGGGGQPQHF. In DNA, the CDR3 is TGTGCCAGTAGTGACGGAGGAGGGGGCGGTCAGCCCCAGCATTTT.

The chain recombines TRBV27 with TRBJ1-2, with 9 bases matching TRBD1. Trimming removed 6 bases from V and 4 bases from J; junction bases left unmatched: 15. CDR1 is MNHEY and CDR2 is SMNVEV in the germline V gene (reference sequence). This CDR3 is 17 amino acids long. The CDR3 here is CASSPTVRTGAGYGYTF. CDR3 nucleotide sequence: TGTGCCAGCAGCCCCACTGTCCGGACAGGGGCTGGCTATGGCTACACCTTC.

This clone was counted a single time. The chain combines TRBV6-5 with TRBJ1-4; D may be TRBD1 (5 bases). Germline lookup yields CDR1 MNHEY and CDR2 SVGAGI. The V end was cut by 5 bases, the J end by 4 bases, with 14 bases between. There are 15 residues in the CDR3. Written as DNA, the CDR3 is TGTGCCAGCAGTAACCTCAGGGCGATTAATGAAAAACTGTTTTTT. Its protein product is CASSNLRAINEKLFF.

The rearrangement uses TRBV15 and TRBJ2-1; D might be TRBD2 (6 bases). This CDR3 region has 15 residues. V lost 1 base and J lost 9, with 16 bases in between. The germline CDR1 and CDR2 sequences are LNHNV and YYDKDF (reference sequence). For the CDR3, the DNA is TGTGCCACCAGCAGAGGGGGACTCTTGCGCGGTGAGCAGTTCTTC. Translating it yields CATSRGGLLRGEQFF.

The rearrangement links TRBV27 to TRBJ2-7; TRBD2 matches 11 bases. Germline trimming cut 3 bases from V and 0 bases from J; bases unmatched to any gene: 4. CDR1 MNHEY and CDR2 SMNVEV come from the germline V gene (reference sequence). The CDR3 spans 16 residues. CDR3 sequence reads: CASSLGTSGYSYEQYF. The DNA for the CDR3 is TGTGCCAGCAGTTTGGGGACTAGCGGCTACTCCTACGAGCAGTACTTC.

The chain is built from TRBV5-1 and TRBJ1-2, with TRBD1 matching over 8 bases. The CDR3 has 14 amino acids. V was pared by 2 bases and J by 5 bases, with 5 bases of the junction left unmatched. Looked up from germline, CDR1 is SGHRS and CDR2 is YFSETQ. CDR3 amino acids: CASSFADREYGYTF. CDR3 nucleotide sequence: TGCGCCAGCAGCTTTGCGGACAGGGAGTATGGCTACACCTTC.

The rearrangement joins TRBV24-1 to TRBJ2-2; 10 bases align to TRBD2. CDR3 length: 17 residues. V was pared by 7 bases and J by 1 base, with 8 bases of the junction left unmatched. Germline V CDR1 and CDR2: KGHDR, SFDVKD. For the CDR3, the DNA is TGTGCCACCAGCCGGCCAGCGGGAGGGAAGAACACCGGGGAGCTGTTTTTT. Translating gives CATSRPAGGKNTGELFF.

The chain combines TRBV28 with TRBJ2-6; D is possibly TRBD1 (6 bases). Trimming pared 7 bases from V and 0 bases from J, leaving 10 bases between. The V gene's germline CDR1 is MDHEN and CDR2 SYDVKM. This CDR3 comprises 15 residues. The CDR3 region is CASIQGGSGANVLTF. Written as DNA, the CDR3 is TGTGCCAGCATTCAAGGGGGCTCTGGGGCCAACGTCCTGACTTTC. The entire variable domain, with the rest obtained from reference TRBV28 and TRBJ2-6, is as follows: DVKVTQSSRYLVKRTGEKVFLECVQDMDHENMFWYRQDPGLGLRLIYFSYDVKMKEKGDIPEGYSVSREKKERFSLILESASTNQTSMYLCASIQGGSGANVLTFGAGSRLTVL.

The chain has TRBV2 and TRBJ1-3; 7 bases are a match to TRBD1. Trimming at V came to 6 bases and at J to 0 bases, leaving 5 bases not matched to a gene. CDR3 length equals 15 residues. CDR1 and CDR2 (germline): SNHLY, FYNNEI. CDR3 DNA sequence: TGTGCCAGCAGGGGACAGTCTCACTCTGGAAACACCATATATTTT. This translates into CASRGQSHSGNTIYF.

This chain links TRBV27 with TRBJ2-2; TRBD2 agrees at 8 bases. The CDR3 consists of 14 residues. V shed 4 bases, J shed 6 bases, and the junction held 4 bases outside the gene matches. Germline loops: CDR1 MNHEY, CDR2 SMNVEV (reference sequence). The CDR3 DNA reads as TGTGCCAGCAGTTCGTGGACTAGCCCCGGGGAGCTGTTTTTT. This translates into CASSSWTSPGELFF.

The CDR3 loop is CASRAGDRGLVDTQYF. Written as DNA, the CDR3 is TGTGCCAGCAGGGCGGGGGACAGGGGGCTTGTAGATACGCAGTATTTT. The V and J genes are TRBV2 and TRBJ2-3, with 12 bases identical to TRBD1. From germline, CDR1 is SNHLY and CDR2 FYNNEI. Trimming at V came to 6 bases and at J to 5 bases, leaving 9 bases not matched to a gene. This CDR3 is built from 16 residues. Full variable domain (missing parts from reference TRBV2 and TRBJ2-3): EPEVTQTPSHQVTQMGQEVILRCVPISNHLYFYWYRQILGQKVEFLVSFYNNEISEKSEIFDDQFSVERPDGSNFTLKIRSTKLEDSAMYFCASRAGDRGLVDTQYFGPGTRLTVL.

This chain links TRBV7-2 with TRBJ2-5; a possible D gene is TRBD1 (6 bases). Germline V CDR1 and CDR2: SGHTA, FQGNSA. This CDR3 contains 14 residues. Trimming shortened V by 3 bases and J by 5 bases, and 13 bases separated the two germline ends. As DNA, the CDR3 is TGTGCCAGCAGCTTGTACAGGGCCCGGGAGACCCAGTACTTC. Its translation is CASSLYRARETQYF.

The chain has TRBV3-1 (or the pseudogene TRBV3-2) and TRBJ2-1; 14 bases match TRBD2. CDR3 length: 23 residues. V lost 5 bases to trimming and J lost 4 bases; unmatched junction nucleotides: 25. CDR1 and CDR2 from the germline V gene are LGHDT and YNNKEL (reference sequence). CDR3 bases: TGTGCCAGCAGCTATCCCGGCGGCCCGCCGGGACTAGCGGGAGTGAGGGTTTACAATGAGCAGTTCTTC. This encodes CASSYPGGPPGLAGVRVYNEQFF.